This is a list of T cell receptor beta chains from one sample in a study of T-cell reconstitution after alpha-beta-depleted transplantation in children. TCRdb re-called the PCR reads through MiXCR, storing one row per CDR3 protein. The sample lists about 420,000 distinct CDR3 sequences; under 20% were seen once. The sequences come from PBMCs, mostly from graft donor cells, collected 360 days after TCRalphabeta/CD19-depleted stem cell transplant. These TCRs come from a boy under two years old who had a stem cell transplant for Wiskott-Aldrich syndrome, so the T cells may come from the graft donor. Each CDR3 is given with its conserved first and last residue. For some rows the clone size is stated as once, few or many, or as a class when expanded; others skip it.

V gene	clone size	CDR3 protein
TRBV4-3	NA	CASSQFGGYYNEQFF
TRBV10-3	NA	CAISTGEDSPLHF
TRBV7-9	many	CASSTPGTGYGYTF
TRBV2	NA	CASSPNGSQETQYF
TRBV20-1	few	CSAFSGTQETQYF
TRBV3-1	few	CASSHDPGLAAYEQYF
TRBV7-9	NA	CASSSSRTSGADTQYF
TRBV29-1	NA	CSVEKGLAGGLNEQFF
TRBV24-1	many	CATSDWADRYNEQFF
TRBV5-1	few	CASSFFTDPTGYNEQFF
TRBV12-3/TRBV12-4	few	CASSFWTMIIDTQYF
TRBV4-3	few	CASSQDAAGGTGELFF
TRBV20-1	few	CSARARHFLYEQYF
TRBV20-1	few	CSARIGSGGNEQFF